Listed below are T cell receptor beta chains from one sample, sequenced in a study of cytomegalovirus exposure and HLA in healthy donors. The method was immunoSEQ multiplex PCR; TCRdb's version includes in-frame clones alone and lacks a portion of them. The sample lists about 88,000 clones; around 90% were seen once. The specimen was PBMCs. The receptors originated from a man between 18 and 35 years old in good health and CMV-seronegative. Each CDR3 is given with its conserved first and last residue. The order of the fields is D gene, clone size, V gene, J gene, CDR3 protein, CDR3 DNA. The D gene is left open where the match is weak. Expanded clones are given a class, and other clones once, few, many or no size at all.

D: TRBD2
size: once
V: TRBV19
J: TRBJ2-7
CDR3: CASSMAGDSYEQYF
DNA: TGTGCCAGTAGTATGGCGGGAGACTCCTACGAGCAGTACTTC

D: TRBD2
size: -
V: TRBV5-4
J: TRBJ2-3
CDR3: CASSPDSGDPDTQYF
DNA: TGTGCCAGCAGCCCCGACAGCGGGGATCCAGATACGCAGTATTTT

D: -
size: -
V: TRBV28
J: TRBJ1-4
CDR3: CASSADSSNEKLFF
DNA: TGTGCCAGCAGTGCTGACAGTTCTAATGAAAAACTGTTTTTT

D: TRBD1
size: -
V: TRBV9
J: TRBJ2-2
CDR3: CASSPTGGINTGELFF
DNA: TGTGCCAGCAGCCCTACAGGGGGCATTAACACCGGGGAGCTGTTTTTT

D: TRBD1
size: -
V: TRBV2
J: TRBJ1-5
CDR3: CASRRQGGRDEPQHF
DNA: TGTGCCAGCAGAAGACAGGGGGGTAGGGATGAGCCCCAGCATTTT

D: TRBD2
size: -
V: TRBV18
J: TRBJ2-3
CDR3: CASSLLAGPPDTQYF
DNA: TGTGCCAGCTCACTATTAGCGGGACCCCCAGATACGCAGTATTTT

D: TRBD2
size: -
V: TRBV6-5
J: TRBJ2-1
CDR3: CASSSPGTSGSNEQFF
DNA: TGTGCCAGCAGTTCCCCCGGGACTAGCGGGAGTAATGAGCAGTTCTTC

D: -
size: -
V: TRBV28
J: TRBJ2-5
CDR3: CASSFRVVETQYF
DNA: TGTGCCAGCAGTTTTAGAGTGGTCGAGACCCAGTACTTC

D: -
size: once
V: TRBV30
J: TRBJ2-2
CDR3: CAWAPSWVRAGELFF
DNA: TGTGCCTGGGCTCCCTCATGGGTCAGGGCCGGGGAGCTGTTTTTT

D: -
size: -
V: TRBV5-4
J: TRBJ2-3
CDR3: CASSLAQGSTDTQYF
DNA: TGTGCCAGCAGCTTGGCACAGGGAAGCACAGATACGCAGTATTTT

D: -
size: -
V: TRBV10-2
J: TRBJ2-5
CDR3: CASSAWGVAETQYF
DNA: TGCGCCAGCAGTGCCTGGGGGGTGGCAGAGACCCAGTACTTC

D: -
size: -
V: TRBV6-6
J: TRBJ2-3
CDR3: CASSTTSLGFTDTQYF
DNA: TGTGCCAGCAGTACCACCTCGCTAGGTTTCACAGATACGCAGTATTTT

D: TRBD2
size: -
V: TRBV6-1
J: TRBJ2-3
CDR3: CASNIRLADRRAQYF
DNA: TGTGCCAGCAATATTCGGCTAGCGGACCGAAGGGCGCAGTATTTT

D: TRBD1
size: -
V: TRBV5-8
J: TRBJ2-1
CDR3: CAGLDRGQGDEQFF
DNA: TGTGCCGGCCTGGACAGGGGGCAGGGGGATGAGCAGTTCTTC

D: -
size: -
V: TRBV4-3
J: TRBJ2-7
CDR3: CASSQVTGVSREQYF
DNA: TGCGCCAGCAGCCAAGTAACGGGAGTATCCCGTGAGCAGTACTTC

D: TRBD1
size: -
V: TRBV6-5
J: TRBJ2-3
CDR3: CASSYQGEPTDTQYF
DNA: TGTGCCAGCAGTTATCAGGGGGAGCCCACAGATACGCAGTATTTT

D: -
size: -
V: TRBV7-9
J: TRBJ2-4
CDR3: CASSLGDSGHHLAKNIQYF
DNA: TGTGCCAGCAGCTTAGGGGATAGCGGTCACCACTTAGCCAAAAACATTCAGTACTTC

D: TRBD2
size: -
V: TRBV20-1
J: TRBJ2-5
CDR3: CSARAGGAQYF
DNA: TGCAGTGCTAGAGCGGGGGGAGCCCAGTACTTC

D: TRBD1
size: -
V: TRBV28
J: TRBJ2-7
CDR3: CASSPPQPGQGTGEQYF
DNA: TGTGCCAGCAGTCCCCCCCAACCGGGACAGGGGACGGGCGAGCAGTACTTC

D: -
size: -
V: TRBV6-1
J: TRBJ2-5
CDR3: CASSEASRRLETQYF
DNA: TGTGCCAGCAGTGAAGCAAGTAGGAGACTAGAGACCCAGTACTTC

D: TRBD1
size: -
V: TRBV29-1
J: TRBJ1-2
CDR3: CSVYPVRQGNYGYTF
DNA: TGCAGCGTTTACCCCGTACGACAGGGGAACTATGGCTACACCTTC

D: -
size: -
V: TRBV7-2
J: TRBJ2-1
CDR3: CASSPSQERYNEQFF
DNA: TGTGCCAGCAGCCCCTCGCAGGAGCGGTACAATGAGCAGTTCTTC

D: TRBD2
size: once
V: TRBV5-1
J: TRBJ2-3
CDR3: CASSLVAGVGTDTQYF
DNA: TGCGCCAGCAGCCTGGTTGCGGGAGTGGGCACAGATACGCAGTATTTT

D: -
size: -
V: TRBV28
J: TRBJ2-7
CDR3: CASSPTLDYSGGEQYF
DNA: TGTGCCAGCAGTCCAACCCTGGACTATTCGGGCGGCGAGCAGTACTTC

D: -
size: -
V: TRBV5-1
J: TRBJ2-1
CDR3: CASRWEGGNEQFF
DNA: TGCGCCAGCAGATGGGAGGGGGGTAACGAGCAGTTCTTC

D: TRBD2
size: -
V: TRBV7-2
J: TRBJ2-7
CDR3: CASSLELAFTNEQYF
DNA: TGTGCCAGCAGCTTAGAACTAGCGTTTACAAACGAGCAGTACTTC

D: TRBD2
size: -
V: TRBV29-1
J: TRBJ2-1
CDR3: CSVEWREEWFNEQFF
DNA: TGCAGCGTTGAATGGCGGGAGGAGTGGTTCAATGAGCAGTTCTTC

D: -
size: -
V: TRBV9
J: TRBJ1-2
CDR3: CASSAHDGYTF
DNA: TGTGCCAGCAGCGCCCATGATGGCTACACCTTC

D: TRBD2
size: -
V: TRBV27
J: TRBJ2-1
CDR3: CASSTHGTSGNEQFF
DNA: TGTGCCAGCAGTACGCACGGGACTAGCGGGAATGAGCAGTTCTTC

D: -
size: -
V: TRBV6-1
J: TRBJ1-5
CDR3: CASSGYRGINQPQHF
DNA: TGTGCCAGCAGTGGCTACCGGGGAATCAATCAGCCCCAGCATTTT

D: -
size: -
V: TRBV4-2
J: TRBJ2-7
CDR3: CASSQVSGPYEQYF
DNA: TGTGCCAGCAGCCAAGTTTCAGGGCCCTACGAGCAGTACTTC

D: TRBD1
size: -
V: TRBV7-9
J: TRBJ1-1
CDR3: CASGLVQGASLNTEAFF
DNA: TGTGCCAGCGGCTTAGTTCAGGGGGCCTCATTGAACACTGAAGCTTTCTTT

D: -
size: -
V: TRBV7-3
J: TRBJ2-5
CDR3: CASSLTAPETQYF
DNA: TGTGCCAGCAGCTTAACAGCACCAGAGACCCAGTACTTC

D: -
size: few
V: TRBV14
J: TRBJ1-1
CDR3: CASSQCFLGGTEAFF
DNA: TGTGCCAGCAGCCAATGCTTCCTCGGGGGCACTGAAGCTTTCTTT

D: -
size: -
V: TRBV6-5
J: TRBJ2-7
CDR3: CASSISLSGSYEQYF
DNA: TGTGCCAGCAGCATCAGCTTATCGGGTTCCTACGAGCAGTACTTC

D: -
size: -
V: TRBV5-1
J: TRBJ2-4
CDR3: CASSHLRGDGSIQYF
DNA: TGCGCCAGCAGCCACCTCCGGGGTGACGGGAGCATTCAGTACTTC

D: -
size: -
V: TRBV21-1
J: TRBJ1-1
CDR3: CASSKGQGENTEAFF
DNA: TGTGCCAGCAGCAAAGGACAGGGTGAGAACACTGAAGCTTTCTTT

D: TRBD2
size: -
V: TRBV14
J: TRBJ2-2
CDR3: CASSPGLTNTGELFF
DNA: TGTGCCAGCAGCCCGGGACTAACTAACACCGGGGAGCTGTTTTTT

D: TRBD1
size: -
V: TRBV28
J: TRBJ2-1
CDR3: CASSFRKGQLYNEQFF
DNA: TGTGCCAGCAGTTTTAGGAAGGGACAGCTCTACAATGAGCAGTTCTTC

D: TRBD2
size: -
V: TRBV7-2
J: TRBJ2-7
CDR3: CASSQLADKQYF
DNA: TGTGCCAGCAGCCAACTAGCGGACAAGCAGTACTTC